Listed below are T cell receptor beta chains from one sample, sequenced in a study of human CD8 memory T cell subsets. MiXCR, applied by TCRdb to the 5' RACE reads, yields one record per CDR3 protein. The sample lists about 7,300 distinct CDR3 sequences, around 4.2% occurring once. Sequencing was carried out using CD8+ T cells from PBMCs. The source is a human donor in good health. CDR3s include the opening cysteine and the closing phenylalanine or tryptophan.

TRBJ1-1	TRBV2	CASSPEGLTNTEAFF
TRBJ2-1	TRBV6-4	CASSESSGGANEQFF
TRBJ1-1	TRBV29-1	CSAQGSNTEAFF
TRBJ1-1	TRBV3-1	CASSQVGSTEAFF
TRBJ1-1	TRBV19	CASSRQVTEAFF
TRBJ1-1	TRBV5-1	CASKVDIMNTEAFF
TRBJ2-7	TRBV30	CAWSAGSDEQYF
TRBJ1-1	TRBV6-2/TRBV6-3	CASSDDRTQLNTEAFF
TRBJ2-7	TRBV4-2	CASSYLAGEPYEQYF
TRBJ2-1	TRBV6-4	CASSRAQGSYNEQFF
TRBJ2-3	TRBV6-5	CASSWTSGSADTQYF
TRBJ1-4	TRBV10-2	CASSESRAGPGEKLFF
TRBJ2-7	TRBV28	CASSFLPGQGYEQYF
TRBJ2-5	TRBV5-4	CAAGGLAGAKETQYF
TRBJ1-1	TRBV15	CATSRDGLNTEAFF
TRBJ2-3	TRBV28	CASSSLRSFGTDTQYF
TRBJ2-7	TRBV7-2	CASSLSPTGSYEQYF
TRBJ2-2	TRBV15	CATSRDSGGAGELFF
TRBJ2-5	TRBV5-1	CASSPGLAGDPYQETQYF
TRBJ1-1	TRBV11-2	CASSLGQYTEAFF
TRBJ2-4	TRBV7-3	CGGSGGGGKDTQYF
TRBJ2-7	TRBV20-1	CSGRDREHEQYF
TRBJ2-7	TRBV7-9	CASSYGRIEEQYF
TRBJ2-2	TRBV4-2	CASSQDYRARELFF
TRBJ2-1	TRBV6-2/TRBV6-3	CASSYTRGLAGGVNEQFF
TRBJ1-4	TRBV27	CASRRRGYRYSEKLFF
TRBJ2-7	TRBV20-1	CSARGPEEDYEQYF
TRBJ1-1	TRBV28	CASKRTGGFANTEAFF
TRBJ2-4	TRBV13	CASSGRQGDFRNIQYF
TRBJ1-2	TRBV13	CASSPVGDNYGYTF
TRBJ1-1	TRBV12-3/TRBV12-4	CASSLGTEAFF
TRBJ2-7	TRBV13	CASSSAGQGAYEQYF
TRBJ1-2	TRBV29-1	CSATGTDGYTF
TRBJ2-4	TRBV21-1	CASSVAKGRNKNIQYF
TRBJ2-7	TRBV7-9	CASSLDSKKVREQYF